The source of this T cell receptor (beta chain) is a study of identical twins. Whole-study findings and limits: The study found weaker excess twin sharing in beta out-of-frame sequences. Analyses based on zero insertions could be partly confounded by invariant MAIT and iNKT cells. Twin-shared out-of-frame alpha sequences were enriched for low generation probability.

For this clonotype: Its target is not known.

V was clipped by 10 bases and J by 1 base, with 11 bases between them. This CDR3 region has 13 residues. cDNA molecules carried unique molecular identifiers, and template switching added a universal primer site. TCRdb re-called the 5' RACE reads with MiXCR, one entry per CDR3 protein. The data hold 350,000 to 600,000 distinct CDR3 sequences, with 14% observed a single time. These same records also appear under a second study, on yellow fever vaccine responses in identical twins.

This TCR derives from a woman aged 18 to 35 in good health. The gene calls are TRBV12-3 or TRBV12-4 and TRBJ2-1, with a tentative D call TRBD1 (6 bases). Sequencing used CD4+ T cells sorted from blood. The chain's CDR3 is CATTGTSYNEQFF. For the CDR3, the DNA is TGTGCCACCACCGGGACATCCTACAATGAGCAGTTCTTC.